A selection of T cell receptor beta chains follows, all from one sample in a study of early T cells in non-severe SARS-CoV-2 infection. MiXCR, run by TCRdb on the 5' RACE reads, gives a single entry per CDR3 protein. The table shows some 66,000 distinct CDR3 sequences, with around 12% occurring only once. Sequencing used whole blood. The receptor set was obtained from an adult who was a healthcare worker with PCR-confirmed SARS-CoV-2 infection or an uninfected control (not recorded which). Each CDR3 is given with its conserved first and last residue.

CDR3 length: 12; V gene: TRBV20-1; CDR3 protein: CSAKRGADTQYF
CDR3 length: 14; V gene: TRBV12-3/TRBV12-4; CDR3 protein: CASSYASGANVLTF
CDR3 length: 14; V gene: TRBV29-1; CDR3 protein: CSSGESGSADTQYF
CDR3 length: 15; V gene: TRBV2; CDR3 protein: CASSGRRGVTDTQYF
CDR3 length: 14; V gene: TRBV3-1; CDR3 protein: CASSPGLIGNEQFF
CDR3 length: 15; V gene: TRBV6-2/TRBV6-3; CDR3 protein: CASRVSGTVNQPQHF
CDR3 length: 16; V gene: TRBV28; CDR3 protein: CASTSNRGWGNQPQHF
CDR3 length: 17; V gene: TRBV3-1; CDR3 protein: CASSQERELENGETQYF
CDR3 length: 14; V gene: TRBV5-1; CDR3 protein: CASSMGQETYGYTF
CDR3 length: 15; V gene: TRBV6-5; CDR3 protein: CASSYRTARTYEQYF
CDR3 length: 17; V gene: TRBV11-2; CDR3 protein: CASSPTPLTGAYNEQFF
CDR3 length: 15; V gene: TRBV10-3; CDR3 protein: CAISPTGGEENTIYF
CDR3 length: 15; V gene: TRBV19; CDR3 protein: CASSADRRYNSPLHF
CDR3 length: 14; V gene: TRBV11-3; CDR3 protein: CASSLGQGQETQYF
CDR3 length: 14; V gene: TRBV3-1; CDR3 protein: CASSQEIGDQPQHF
CDR3 length: 14; V gene: TRBV7-6; CDR3 protein: CASSLGGSNSPLHF
CDR3 length: 17; V gene: TRBV12-5; CDR3 protein: CASGLEFLAGPIDTQYF
CDR3 length: 16; V gene: TRBV4-1; CDR3 protein: CASSQDLAGAGYEQYF
CDR3 length: 15; V gene: TRBV6-5; CDR3 protein: CASSEQSDRNTEAFF
CDR3 length: 16; V gene: TRBV27; CDR3 protein: CASKWASGGQPYEQYF
CDR3 length: 13; V gene: TRBV7-9; CDR3 protein: CASSLWGTDTQYF
CDR3 length: 17; V gene: TRBV24-1; CDR3 protein: CATSDQRDTLSNQPQHF
CDR3 length: 14; V gene: TRBV5-5; CDR3 protein: CASSLAGASYGYTF
CDR3 length: 15; V gene: TRBV29-1; CDR3 protein: CSVSGQGAAPSEQFF
CDR3 length: 13; V gene: TRBV3-1; CDR3 protein: CASSPGVRNEQYF
CDR3 length: 15; V gene: TRBV18; CDR3 protein: CASSPKGGPLFEQYF
CDR3 length: 16; V gene: TRBV4-2; CDR3 protein: CASSQPEREGTGELFF
CDR3 length: 16; V gene: TRBV12-3/TRBV12-4; CDR3 protein: CASSPRTSGSGNEQFF
CDR3 length: 14; V gene: TRBV24-1; CDR3 protein: CASAESSYNSPLHF
CDR3 length: 13; V gene: TRBV3-1; CDR3 protein: CASSPSGQETQYF
CDR3 length: 15; V gene: TRBV27; CDR3 protein: CASSTHRDTDSPLHF
CDR3 length: 12; V gene: TRBV30; CDR3 protein: CAGMDSSYEQYF
CDR3 length: 15; V gene: TRBV20-1; CDR3 protein: CSARTQGRVNTEAFF
CDR3 length: 14; V gene: TRBV9; CDR3 protein: CASSVGGANSEQYF
CDR3 length: 14; V gene: TRBV18; CDR3 protein: CASSPGVGDSPLHF
CDR3 length: 14; V gene: TRBV7-6; CDR3 protein: CASSSGQGTLDAFF
CDR3 length: 11; V gene: TRBV7-2; CDR3 protein: CASSLENTQYF
CDR3 length: 13; V gene: TRBV29-1; CDR3 protein: CSASTYSSLEQYF
CDR3 length: 13; V gene: TRBV7-9; CDR3 protein: CASSFERTGELFF
CDR3 length: 13; V gene: TRBV12-3/TRBV12-4; CDR3 protein: CASSPRFYNEQFF
CDR3 length: 16; V gene: TRBV12-3/TRBV12-4; CDR3 protein: CASSLVTSGGGETQYF
CDR3 length: 12; V gene: TRBV7-2; CDR3 protein: CASGTSTYEQYF
CDR3 length: 12; V gene: TRBV12-3/TRBV12-4; CDR3 protein: CASRVTVTEAFF
CDR3 length: 15; V gene: TRBV6-2/TRBV6-3; CDR3 protein: CASRSLGANNYGYTF
CDR3 length: 12; V gene: TRBV29-1; CDR3 protein: CSVLGSTGELFF